The clone carrying this T cell receptor (beta chain) was detected once. The germline gives CDR1 MNHNS, CDR2 SASEGT. V was clipped by 2 bases and J by 7 bases, with 9 bases between them. This CDR3 is built from 13 residues. This entry comes from a study of blood T cell repertoires in COVID-19. Study-wide background: The United States, Italy and Spain supplied acute and convalescent COVID-19 samples.

Study processing details: Amplified reference gene primers provided the basis for estimating nucleated cell counts. Sequenced by immunoSEQ multiplex PCR; TCRdb stores in-frame clones only, minus some. The D gene and trimming were derived from the DNA, and the V and J assignments and clone size from that table. The sample includes a few hundred thousand clones, more than 65% of them seen just once. Sequenced: peripheral blood. The V and J genes are TRBV6-1 and TRBJ1-5; no firm D call. This TCR derives from a woman aged 55-70 years with acute or convalescent COVID-19. The CDR3 DNA is TGTGCCAGCAGTGAATTAGAACGGCAGCCCCAGCATTTT. This codes for CASSELERQPQHF.